This TCR beta chain was identified during a study of metastatic and nonmetastatic thyroid tumors. TCRdb re-called clones via MiXCR from the PCR reads. The sample contains about 92,000 clones, approximately 15% of which appear only once. The length of the CDR3 is 15 residues. V lost 1 base to trimming and J lost 8 bases, with 12 bases between them. Germline V gene data show CDR1 as LGHNA and CDR2 as YNFKEQ. Not a single patient had been given any form of treatment at any point before undergoing thyroid surgery. The sample was blood. This sequence originates from a female donor with papillary thyroid cancer or a benign thyroid nodule (not recorded which). Some clones in this sample may be carry-over from other donors' samples. The J gene is TRBJ1-6, the V gene TRBV4-2; D may be TRBD1 (6 bases). CDR3 sequence (DNA): TGTGCCAGCAGCCAAGGGGGGGGGCGCGATTCACCCCTCCACTTT. It is translated as CASSQGGGRDSPLHF.